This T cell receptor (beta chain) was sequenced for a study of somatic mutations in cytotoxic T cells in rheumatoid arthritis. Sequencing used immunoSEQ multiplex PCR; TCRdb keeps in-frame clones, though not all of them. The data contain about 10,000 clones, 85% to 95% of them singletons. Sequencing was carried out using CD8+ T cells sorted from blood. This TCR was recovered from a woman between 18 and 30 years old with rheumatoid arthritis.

The CDR3 here is CASTNGGRLETQYF. The CDR3 DNA follows: TGTGCCAGCACGAACGGGGGGCGACTGGAGACCCAGTACTTC. The chain links TRBV27 to TRBJ2-5; possible D gene TRBD2, 7 bases. Germline CDR1 and CDR2: MNHEY and SMNVEV (reference sequence). CDR3 length: 14 residues. V was trimmed by 7 bases and J by 5 bases, leaving 17 bases between them.